These T cell receptor beta chains were read from a single sample in a study of CD8 T cells in ankylosing spondylitis. TCRdb re-called the 5' RACE reads with MiXCR, one entry per CDR3 protein. The repertoire includes over 130,000 distinct CDR3 sequences, 44% of them detected once, and approximately 16% sits in the top ten. The specimen was synovial fluid, either unsorted or a sorted T cell fraction (not recorded which). The receptors shown here come from a male donor with ankylosing spondylitis. Each CDR3 is given with its conserved first and last residue. The D gene is left open where the match is weak. Where a row states a size, it is once, few, many or the class of an expanded clone; other rows omit it.

j_gene,v_gene,abundance,d_gene,CDR3nt,CDR3aa
TRBJ1-2,TRBV18,.,.,TGTGCCAGCTCACCACTGAGATCTAACTATGGCTACACCTTC,CASSPLRSNYGYTF
TRBJ1-2,TRBV12-3/TRBV12-4,few,.,TGTGCCAGCAGTTTGGGGGTGGCGGCTGGCTACACCTTC,CASSLGVAAGYTF
TRBJ1-5,TRBV15,.,.,TGTGCCACCAGCAGAGGGTCCTCAATCGTACCCCAGCATTTT,CATSRGSSIVPQHF
TRBJ2-2,TRBV7-9,.,.,TGTGCCAGCAGCTTCCTGGGCGGGCCAGGGTCCGGGGAGCTGTTTTTT,CASSFLGGPGSGELFF
TRBJ2-5,TRBV14,.,.,TGTGCCAGCAGCCAAGGGGTCAGGGTACAAGAGACCCAGTACTTC,CASSQGVRVQETQYF
TRBJ2-1,TRBV12-3/TRBV12-4,many,TRBD2,TGTGCCAGCAGTCCCCGGAGCGGGGTGAATGAGCAGTTCTTC,CASSPRSGVNEQFF
TRBJ1-2,TRBV11-2,.,.,TGTGCCAGCAGCTTCATCTTATTTCGGGATCCCCCCGAGGACGGCTACACCTTC,CASSFILFRDPPEDGYTF
TRBJ2-1,TRBV20-1,few,TRBD2,TGCAGTGCAACTAGCGCCGACTACAATGAGCAGTTCTTC,CSATSADYNEQFF
TRBJ1-5,TRBV7-9,few,.,TGTGCCAGCAGCCGACATAGCAATCAGCCCCAGCATTTT,CASSRHSNQPQHF
TRBJ2-1,TRBV27,.,.,TGTGCCAGCAGTTTACTAGCCCCGGGCTACAATGAGCAGTTCTTC,CASSLLAPGYNEQFF
TRBJ1-4,TRBV7-8,.,.,.,CASSGRQGPSEKNCFF
TRBJ2-2,TRBV18,.,.,TGTGCCAGCTCACGGAAGGGGTCCGGGGAGCTGTTTTTT,CASSRKGSGELFF
TRBJ2-7,TRBV7-2,.,.,TGTGCCAGCAGCTTAAGCTTTTTCGGGCGTAACTCCTACGAGCAGTACTTC,CASSLSFFGRNSYEQYF
TRBJ1-5,TRBV10-3,.,.,TGTGCCATCAGTGGATCGGGGTATAGCAATCAGCCCCAGCATTTT,CAISGSGYSNQPQHF
TRBJ1-2,TRBV7-9,few,.,TGTGCCAGCAGCTTAAGAGGACAGCACTATGGCTACACCTTC,CASSLRGQHYGYTF
TRBJ2-2,TRBV6-2/TRBV6-3,.,TRBD2,TGTGCCAGCACCAATTCGGGACTAGCTGGCGGGGAGCTGTTTTTT,CASTNSGLAGGELFF
TRBJ2-7,TRBV6-2/TRBV6-3,many,TRBD2,TGTGCCAGCAGTTACGGGGCGGGGGTGCGCACCTACGAGCAGTACTTC,CASSYGAGVRTYEQYF
TRBJ1-1,TRBV5-1,.,.,TGCGCCAGCAGCTTGAAGCGCGGGACTGAAGCTTTCTTT,CASSLKRGTEAFF
TRBJ2-1,TRBV5-8,.,TRBD2,TGTGCCAGCAGCTTGAGGTCTAGCGGAAACCTACATGAGCAGTTCTTC,CASSLRSSGNLHEQFF
TRBJ1-1,TRBV19,.,TRBD1,TGTGCCACTAGGACAGGGGTAAACACTGAAGCTTTCTTT,CATRTGVNTEAFF
TRBJ2-7,TRBV6-2/TRBV6-3,.,.,TGTGCCAGCTGGACTTGGGACCGAACCTACGAGCAGTACTTC,CASWTWDRTYEQYF
TRBJ2-1,TRBV3-1,.,.,TGTGCCAGCAGCCAAGATTGGGTAAGCTCCTACAATGAGCAGTTCTTC,CASSQDWVSSYNEQFF
TRBJ2-1,TRBV29-1,few,TRBD2,TGCAGCGTTGCTCTTAGCGGGAGCCTCTCCTACAATGAGCAGTTCTTC,CSVALSGSLSYNEQFF
TRBJ1-6,TRBV10-3,many,.,TGTGCCATCAGTGAGAGGGAGGGAGTCGGTTCACCCCTCCACTTT,CAISEREGVGSPLHF
TRBJ2-1,TRBV10-3,.,TRBD1,TGTGCCATCAGTGAGTCGGGACAGAGGAATGAGCAGTTCTTC,CAISESGQRNEQFF
TRBJ2-7,TRBV6-5,.,.,TGTGCCAGCAGTTACTCAGGCGGATCCTACGAGCAGTACTTC,CASSYSGGSYEQYF
TRBJ2-1,TRBV7-9,once,.,TGTGCCAGCAGCGTAGGGGGGAAGTCCTACAATGAGCAGTTCTTC,CASSVGGKSYNEQFF
TRBJ2-7,TRBV4-3,once,TRBD2,TGCGCCAGCAGCCGCTCCCCGTTGACTAGCGGGAGGTCGTACGAGCAGTACTTC,CASSRSPLTSGRSYEQYF
TRBJ2-5,TRBV2,.,.,TGTGCCAGCAGTGAACTCAGGTCCTTAGAGACCCAGTACTTC,CASSELRSLETQYF
TRBJ2-3,TRBV5-6,.,.,TGTGCCAGCAGCCGGGGGGCAGGCACAGATACGCAGTATTTT,CASSRGAGTDTQYF
TRBJ2-3,TRBV11-1,.,.,TGTGCCAGCAGCTTCGTCTACTTAAGAAGACAGACTAGCACAGATACGCAGTATTTT,CASSFVYLRRQTSTDTQYF
TRBJ1-2,TRBV10-3,few,.,TGTGCAACGCGAGGGGTCCGGGCCTCCTATGGCTACACCTTC,CATRGVRASYGYTF
TRBJ1-4,TRBV28,once,.,TGTGCCAGCAGTTATTTGAATGAAAAACTGTTTTTT,CASSYLNEKLFF
TRBJ1-2,TRBV27,few,.,TGTGCCAGCAGTACCACAGGCTCCTATGGCTACACCTTC,CASSTTGSYGYTF
TRBJ1-6,TRBV27,.,.,TGTGCCAGCAGTTTCCGCCCGCAACAGGGAATTAGTTCTATTTCACCCCTCCACTTT,CASSFRPQQGISSISPLHF
TRBJ2-7,TRBV5-8,many,.,TGTGCCAGCAGCTTGGTCGAGCCGGAGCAGTACTTC,CASSLVEPEQYF
TRBJ1-3,TRBV15,few,.,TGTGCCACCAGGCACAGGGACTCTGGAAACACCATATATTTT,CATRHRDSGNTIYF
TRBJ2-3,TRBV4-1,few,TRBD2,TGCGCCAGCAGCCAAGATCGATGGCTAGCGGGAACAGATACGCAGTATTTT,CASSQDRWLAGTDTQYF
TRBJ2-7,TRBV7-6,few,.,TGTGCCAGCAGCTTACGGGCCACGCGGGGTGAGCAGTACTTC,CASSLRATRGEQYF
TRBJ2-3,TRBV6-1,.,.,TGTGCCAGCAGCTTCGGGACCCTACTAGAGGGTACGCAGTATTTT,CASSFGTLLEGTQYF
TRBJ2-7,TRBV6-5,once,.,TGTGCCAGCAGTTACTCGAGATTACAGGGAAGTATCTACGAGCAGTACTTC,CASSYSRLQGSIYEQYF
TRBJ1-1,TRBV5-1,.,.,TGCGCCAGCAGCTTGGCCGGGGTATGGGCTGAAGCTTTCTTT,CASSLAGVWAEAFF
TRBJ2-1,TRBV7-3,.,TRBD2,TGTGCCAGCAGCACCCTGGGACTAGCGGTCCCCGGGTCGGACAATGAGCAGTTCTTC,CASSTLGLAVPGSDNEQFF
TRBJ2-7,TRBV5-1,.,.,TGCGCCAGCAGCTTGCGCAACTCCTACGAGCAGTACTTC,CASSLRNSYEQYF
TRBJ2-5,TRBV20-1,.,TRBD2,TGCAGTGCTAAGGCGGGAGAATCTTGGGAGACCCAGTACTTC,CSAKAGESWETQYF
TRBJ2-1,TRBV25-1,.,.,TGTGCCAGCAGGTCATTTAATGAGCAGTTCTTC,CASRSFNEQFF
TRBJ1-4,TRBV7-9,.,TRBD1,TGTGCCAGCAGCTTAATACAGGGGACGACAACTAATGAAAAACTGTTTTTT,CASSLIQGTTTNEKLFF
TRBJ2-5,TRBV9,.,TRBD2,TGTGCCAGCAGCGTAGAGGCGGGAGTGGCCTCAGAGACCCAGTACTTC,CASSVEAGVASETQYF
TRBJ2-5,TRBV4-1,.,TRBD2,TGCGCCAGCAGCCATCCCGGGACTAGCGAAGAGACCCAGTACTTC,CASSHPGTSEETQYF
TRBJ2-2,TRBV28,.,TRBD1,TGTGCCAGCAGTTCAGGGGGGAACACCGGGGAGCTGTTTTTT,CASSSGGNTGELFF
TRBJ2-1,TRBV11-3,many,TRBD1,TGTGCCAGCAGCTTATTTACGGGACAGAACAATGAGCAGTTCTTC,CASSLFTGQNNEQFF
TRBJ2-7,TRBV2,once,.,TGTGCCAGCACCAGTGGCCTAGGCTACGAGCAGTACTTC,CASTSGLGYEQYF
TRBJ1-4,TRBV3-1,many,.,TGTGCCAGCAGCCAACCAACGGAGTCAACTAATGAAAAACTGTTTTTT,CASSQPTESTNEKLFF
TRBJ2-7,TRBV6-1,.,.,TGTGCCAGCAGTGACGCGGGACAGTCTGGGGAGCAGTACTTC,CASSDAGQSGEQYF
TRBJ2-3,TRBV15,.,.,TGTGCCACCGGGGAAGAAAAGGAGTTGGGGGATACGCAGTATTTT,CATGEEKELGDTQYF
TRBJ2-7,TRBV20-1,.,TRBD2,TGCAGTGCTAGGAGGGGAGGGCGGGAGCAGTACTTC,CSARRGGREQYF
TRBJ2-1,TRBV14,few,TRBD2,TGTGCCAGCAGCCAAGACGGGGGAGGGGTATACAATGAGCAGTTCTTC,CASSQDGGGVYNEQFF